Listed here are 17 T cell receptor beta chains from one sample, sequenced in a study of cytomegalovirus exposure and HLA in healthy donors. The study ran its PCR with 60 Vbeta and 13 Jbeta primers. Assay used: immunoSEQ multiplex PCR; TCRdb lists only in-frame clones, some missing. This table has 75,000 to 100,000 clones, 65% to 75% appearing once. The sample comprised PBMCs. These receptors were collected from an older woman in good health and CMV-seropositive.

The CDR3 DNA follows: TGTGCCAGCGGGGGCGAGGTCTCAGTACGCCTTGTCACCGGGGAGCTGTTTTTT. Translated: CASGGEVSVRLVTGELFF. The chain uses TRBV2 and TRBJ2-2; D possibly corresponds to TRBD1 (6 bases). Germline V gene lookup returns CDR1 SNHLY and CDR2 FYNNEI. This CDR3 comprises 18 residues. Trimming took 8 bases from V and 4 from J, leaving 26 bases between them.

A note on this clone: The germline gene is not matched at one end of the junction; a read error may be the cause. The V call is TRBV11-2, the J call TRBJ2-3; TRBD1 agrees at 10 bases. CDR3 size: 14 residues. The germline V gene encodes CDR1 SGHAT and CDR2 FQNNGV. CDR3 coding DNA: TGTGCCAGCAGCCTAGACAGGGGGCCGGATACGCAGTATTTT. Translation gives CASSLDRGPDTQYF.

The V gene is TRBV5-6, the J gene TRBJ2-1, with a weak D call TRBD1 (6 bases). This CDR3 contains 15 residues. Trimming shortened V by 0 bases and J by 3 bases, and 10 bases separated the two germline ends. Germline lookup yields CDR1 SGHDT and CDR2 YYEEEE. This chain's CDR3 is CASSLVGANYNEQFF. The CDR3 nucleotides are TGTGCCAGCAGCTTGGTGGGGGCTAACTACAATGAGCAGTTCTTC.

The chain combines TRBV7-2 with TRBJ1-2, with TRBD1 matching over 7 bases. The germline V gene has CDR1 SGHTA and CDR2 FQGNSA. CDR3 length: 13 residues. Trimming removed 5 bases from V and 6 bases from J; junction bases left unmatched: 6. CDR3 in amino acids: CASSRQGVDGYTF. The CDR3 nucleotides are TGTGCCAGCAGCCGCCAGGGGGTTGATGGCTACACCTTC.

The chain combines TRBV4-1 with TRBJ2-1; 9 nucleotides line up with TRBD2. Germline trimming cut 1 base from V and 13 bases from J; bases unmatched to any gene: 17. CDR1 MGHRA and CDR2 YSYEKL come from the germline V gene. The CDR3 loop spans 17 amino acids. The CDR3 nucleotides are TGCGCCAGCAGCCAAGCCCAAGGGGCGGGAGGGCCTTTTGAACAGTTCTTC. Protein: CASSQAQGAGGPFEQFF.

The chain has TRBV5-3 and TRBJ2-7; 11 bases agree with TRBD1. TRBV5-3 qualifies as an ORF whose function is uncertain. The V segment lost 0 bases and the J segment 2 bases; nucleotides outside the gene matches: 10. This CDR3 has 18 residues. Written as DNA, the CDR3 is TGTGCCAGAAGCTTGGCGGGGGTCTGGGACAGGGGGGCCTACGAGCAGTACTTC. Translating it yields CARSLAGVWDRGAYEQYF.

The chain uses TRBV6-5 and TRBJ2-4, with TRBD1 matching 9 bases. The length of the CDR3 is 13 residues. Unmatched junction bases numbered 5, after V lost 6 bases and J lost 8 bases. The germline V gene has CDR1 MNHEY and CDR2 SVGAGI. In nucleotides, the CDR3 is TGTGCCAGCAGCAGAAGACAGGGGGACATTCAGTACTTC. Residues: CASSRRQGDIQYF.

The chain couples TRBV18 to TRBJ2-5; possible D gene TRBD2, 5 bases. Trimming removed 4 bases from V and 4 bases from J, with 10 bases in between. This CDR3 has 13 residues. CDR1 KGHSH and CDR2 LQKENI come from the germline V gene. As DNA, the CDR3 is TGTGCCAGCTCACTCGGGGTGAGAGAGACCCAGTACTTC. Translating gives CASSLGVRETQYF.

CDR3 sequence (DNA): TGTGCCAGCAGTCCGTCGGGACAGGGAAAAAACATTCAGTACTTC. This codes for CASSPSGQGKNIQYF. The genes are TRBV28 and TRBJ2-4; 9 bases match TRBD1. In germline, CDR1 is MDHEN, CDR2 SYDVKM. The CDR3 extends over 15 amino acids. After removal of 5 bases from V and 4 bases from J, the junction contained 6 bases not matched to a gene.

V gene TRBV7-9 combines with J gene TRBJ2-3; 13 positions match TRBD2. The CDR3 is 14 residues long. V shed 5 bases and J 5 bases; nucleotides not matched to a gene: 1. CDR1 and CDR2 from the germline V gene are SEHNR and FQNEAQ (reference sequence). The CDR3 DNA reads as TGTGCCAGCAGCGGACTAGCGGGAGAAGATACGCAGTATTTT. Amino acids: CASSGLAGEDTQYF. Full variable domain (outside the CDR3, taken from reference TRBV7-9 and TRBJ2-3): DTGVSQNPRHKITKRGQNVTFRCDPISEHNRLYWYRQTLGQGPEFLTYFQNEAQLEKSRLLSDRFSAERPKGSFSTLEIQRTEQGDSAMYLCASSGLAGEDTQYFGPGTRLTVL.

This chain links TRBV18 with TRBJ2-5, with 12 bases identical to TRBD1. The CDR3 contains 15 residues. Trimming removed 2 bases from V and 4 bases from J; junction bases left unmatched: 2. The germline CDR1 and CDR2 sequences are KGHSH and LQKENI. CDR3 sequence: CASSPLGQGAETQYF. The CDR3 nucleotides read TGTGCCAGCTCACCATTGGGACAGGGGGCAGAGACCCAGTACTTC.

CDR3 sequence: CASSSTRAYEQYF. In nucleotides, the CDR3 is TGCGCCAGCAGTTCCACCAGGGCCTACGAGCAGTACTTC. V gene TRBV5-1 combines with J gene TRBJ2-5; D might be TRBD1 (5 bases). The J call may be mistaken, given a closer DNA end match to TRBJ2-7. This CDR3 has 13 amino acids. CDR1 is SGHRS, CDR2 YFSETQ, per germline.

This chain links TRBV9 with TRBJ2-5, with TRBD2 matching 9 bases. CDR3 length equals 14 residues. The J segment lost 5 bases and the V segment lost 4 bases, leaving 6 bases of the junction unmatched. Germline CDR1 and CDR2: SGDLS and YYNGEE. In DNA, the CDR3 is TGTGCCAGCAGCAATTTAGCGGGAGTGGAGACCCAGTACTTC. It encodes CASSNLAGVETQYF. The full variable domain, completed using reference TRBV9 and TRBJ2-5, is DSGVTQTPKHLITATGQRVTLRCSPRSGDLSVYWYQQSLDQGLQFLIQYYNGEERAKGNILERFSAQQFPDLHSELNLSSLELGDSALYFCASSNLAGVETQYFGPGTRLLVL.

There are a few counts of this clone. The V gene is TRBV2, the J gene TRBJ2-7; D may be TRBD1 (5 bases). Deletions cut 1 base from V and 7 bases from J, with 8 bases between. Germline lookup yields CDR1 SNHLY and CDR2 FYNNEI. The length of the CDR3 is 12 residues. The CDR3 bases are TGTGCCAGCAGTGAAGAGGGGTTTGAGCAGTACTTC. As protein: CASSEEGFEQYF.

The chain employs TRBV28 and TRBJ2-7, with 8 positions matching TRBD2. V was pared by 5 bases and J by 9 bases, with 6 bases of the junction left unmatched. The CDR3 consists of 12 residues. Germline assignment: CDR1 MDHEN and CDR2 SYDVKM. The CDR3 is CASSTGTSRQYF. CDR3 DNA sequence: TGTGCCAGCAGTACGGGGACTAGTCGGCAGTACTTC.

The rearrangement links TRBV18 to TRBJ1-2; TRBD1 is a possible D gene (5 bases). The CDR3 extends over 15 amino acids. CDR1 and CDR2 (germline): KGHSH, LQKENI. The V gene lost 3 bases and the J gene lost 4 bases, with 15 bases spanning the gap. CDR3 sequence (DNA): TGTGCCAGCTCACCTGCTTTGGCAGGGCCCTATGGCTACACCTTC. The encoded protein is CASSPALAGPYGYTF.

The chain couples TRBV7-8 to TRBJ2-5, with D possibly TRBD2 on 6 matching bases. With 0 bases removed from V and 4 bases from J, the gap between germline ends came to 15 bases. Germline V gives CDR1 SGHVS, CDR2 FQNEAQ. The CDR3 is 16 residues long. The CDR3 region is CASSLARAGWGETQYF. The CDR3 DNA follows: TGTGCCAGCAGCTTAGCGCGGGCGGGGTGGGGAGAGACCCAGTACTTC.